These T cell receptor beta chains were read from a single sample in a study of response to subunit inactivated influenza vaccine. In TCRdb, the RT-PCR reads were re-called with MiXCR into one record per CDR3 protein. The sample lists 250,000 to 350,000 distinct CDR3 sequences, 22% occurring once. The sequencing used PBMCs from blood, collected less than 22 months after vaccination. These receptors were obtained from a man in his fifties or sixties who received an inactivated influenza vaccine. Each CDR3 is given with its conserved first and last residue. A D gene is named only where the DNA matches it firmly. Not every row has a clone size; where given, it reads once, few, many or a size class.

- | 16 | TRBJ2-1 | TRBV5-6 | - | TGTGCCAGCAGCTTGTATATGAATTACGTGTACAATGAGCAGTTCTTC | CASSLYMNYVYNEQFF
- | 16 | TRBJ2-3 | TRBV6-1 | TRBD2 | TGTGCCAGCAGGCGCCGGACGGGCGGGAGTACAGATACGCAGTATTTT | CASRRRTGGSTDTQYF
- | 18 | TRBJ1-2 | TRBV3-1 | - | TGTGCCAGCAGCCAACACAGCGAAGTCAAAAAGGGGAACTATGGCTACACCTTC | CASSQHSEVKKGNYGYTF
- | 14 | TRBJ1-2 | TRBV12-5 | - | TGTGCTAGTGGCGCGACAGGCGGGTACTATGGCTACACCTTC | CASGATGGYYGYTF
few | 12 | TRBJ1-1 | TRBV5-6 | - | TGTGCCAGCGGCGGTTTCAACACTGAAGCTTTCTTT | CASGGFNTEAFF
few | 16 | TRBJ2-7 | TRBV15 | TRBD1 | TGTGCCACCAGCAGAGGCCAGGACAGGGGGCTGAATCAGCAGTACTTC | CATSRGQDRGLNQQYF
- | 16 | TRBJ2-1 | TRBV5-1 | TRBD2 | TGCGCCAGCAGCTTGAAAGCGGGAGGGCCTGGCGATGAGCAGTTCTTC | CASSLKAGGPGDEQFF
- | 18 | TRBJ2-5 | TRBV4-1 | TRBD2 | TGCGCCAGCAGCCACGGTGCGGGTTGGACTAGCGGGGCAGAGACCCAGTACTTC | CASSHGAGWTSGAETQYF
- | 13 | TRBJ2-4 | TRBV6-5 | - | TGTGCCAGCACTTTCATAGCCAAAAACATTCAGTACTTC | CASTFIAKNIQYF
- | 16 | TRBJ2-3 | TRBV20-1 | TRBD2 | TGCAGTGCTAGAGGAGGACTAGCGGAGGGCACAGATACGCAGTATTTT | CSARGGLAEGTDTQYF
- | 14 | TRBJ2-4 | TRBV18 | - | TGTGCCAGCTCACCACAGGGGTTCGAAAACATTCAGTACTTC | CASSPQGFENIQYF
few | 14 | TRBJ2-3 | TRBV6-2/TRBV6-3 | - | TGTGCCAGCAGTGCCCCGTGGGGCACAGATACGCAGTATTTT | CASSAPWGTDTQYF
- | 13 | TRBJ1-6 | TRBV20-1 | TRBD1 | TGCAGTGCCCCTGACAGGGATAATTCACCCCTCCACTTT | CSAPDRDNSPLHF
- | 13 | TRBJ2-7 | TRBV11-2 | - | TGTGCCAGCAGTCCGACTAGTTTCCACGAGCAGTACTTC | CASSPTSFHEQYF
- | 15 | TRBJ2-3 | TRBV4-2 | - | TGTGCCAGCAGCCAAGGAGCGGAGTTCACAGATACGCAGTATTTT | CASSQGAEFTDTQYF
- | 13 | TRBJ1-4 | TRBV15 | TRBD1 | TGTGCCACCAGCAACAGGGGAAGGGAAAAACTGTTTTTT | CATSNRGREKLFF
many | 12 | TRBJ1-5 | TRBV10-3 | - | TGTGCCTCCGGGGGTTCCAATCAGCCCCAGCATTTT | CASGGSNQPQHF
few | 15 | TRBJ2-5 | TRBV9 | TRBD2 | TGTGCCAGCAGCGGAGCCGGGACTATCCAGGAGACCCAGTACTTC | CASSGAGTIQETQYF
- | 13 | TRBJ2-1 | TRBV7-3 | - | TGTGCCAGCAGCTTAATGGTCGGCAATGAGCAGTTCTTC | CASSLMVGNEQFF
few | 13 | TRBJ2-5 | TRBV15 | - | TGTGCCACCACTCCCGGGACTGGAGGGACCCAGTACTTC | CATTPGTGGTQYF
many | 15 | TRBJ1-5 | TRBV7-2 | - | TGTGCCAGCAGCTTAGAAGCAGGGAGCAATCAGCCCCAGCATTTT | CASSLEAGSNQPQHF
- | 14 | TRBJ2-7 | TRBV7-9 | - | TGTGCCAGCAGAAATGGGACGCGGTTCTACGAGCAGTACTTC | CASRNGTRFYEQYF
- | 13 | TRBJ1-2 | TRBV27 | - | TGTGCCAGCAGTTTCCGTGACAGAGGTGGCTACACCTTC | CASSFRDRGGYTF
few | 16 | TRBJ1-6 | TRBV27 | - | TGTGCCAGCAGTCAACTAAAAGGGGTGGTTGGCTCACCCCTCCACTTT | CASSQLKGVVGSPLHF
many | 14 | TRBJ1-1 | TRBV5-5 | - | TGTGCCAGCAGCTTGGACAGACTCTACACTGAAGCTTTCTTT | CASSLDRLYTEAFF
few | 15 | TRBJ1-1 | TRBV29-1 | - | TGCAGCGCTGCCAGGGGCTCCTCCCGGGGCACTGAAGCTTTCTTT | CSAARGSSRGTEAFF
- | 15 | TRBJ1-1 | TRBV7-2 | TRBD1 | TGTGCCAGCAGCTATACAGGGGGCGCCGGGTCTGAAGCTTTCTTT | CASSYTGGAGSEAFF
few | 16 | TRBJ2-5 | TRBV6-5 | - | TGTGCCAGCAGTTACTCGAGTAGGGGTCGGGCGGAGACCCAGTACTTC | CASSYSSRGRAETQYF
many | 13 | TRBJ1-5 | TRBV19 | - | TGTGCCAGCAGCCGGGGACTCAACCAGCCCCAGCATTTT | CASSRGLNQPQHF
- | 14 | TRBJ1-4 | TRBV5-1 | TRBD1 | TGCGCCAGCAGCGGGGGACAGAAGGATGAAAAACTGTTTTTT | CASSGGQKDEKLFF
- | 16 | TRBJ2-3 | TRBV28 | TRBD2 | TGTGCCAGCAGTCCACCGAGCGGGGGGGGCACAGATACGCAGTATTTT | CASSPPSGGGTDTQYF
- | 14 | TRBJ2-5 | TRBV5-5 | TRBD1 | TGTGCCAGCAGCTCCAGACAGGGCGGCGAGACCCAGTACTTC | CASSSRQGGETQYF
few | 16 | TRBJ2-5 | TRBV7-9 | - | TGTGCCAGCAGCGTTATTTCCCTTCGGGGCCAAGAGACCCAGTACTTC | CASSVISLRGQETQYF
- | 15 | TRBJ1-5 | TRBV6-5 | - | TGTGCCAGCAGTTACTCGGGGCCATGGAATCAGCCCCAGCATTTT | CASSYSGPWNQPQHF
many | 18 | TRBJ2-2 | TRBV4-2 | TRBD1 | TGTGCCAGCAGCCAAGTCCTCAGGGGGCTCGCGAACACCGGGGAGCTGTTTTTT | CASSQVLRGLANTGELFF
- | 17 | TRBJ2-1 | TRBV7-9 | TRBD2 | TGTGCCAGCAGCTTAAGATCGGGACTAGCGGGAATCAATGAGCAGTTCTTC | CASSLRSGLAGINEQFF
- | 13 | TRBJ1-5 | TRBV3-1 | - | TGTGCCAGCAGCCAGGGGGGAGGGGGGCCCCAGCATTTT | CASSQGGGGPQHF
- | 14 | TRBJ1-6 | TRBV12-2 | - | TGTGCAAGTCGCTTAGCGACAGGGGAAGCACCCCTCCACTTT | CASRLATGEAPLHF
many | 14 | TRBJ1-1 | TRBV6-2/TRBV6-3 | - | TGTGCCAGCAGAGCCCAGGGGCCCCACACTGAAGCTTTCTTT | CASRAQGPHTEAFF
- | 14 | TRBJ2-7 | TRBV5-1 | TRBD1 | TGCGCCAGCAGCTTGGACAGGGGCCGGTACGAGCAGTACTTC | CASSLDRGRYEQYF
- | 14 | TRBJ1-5 | TRBV7-6 | - | TGTGCCAGCAGCTTAGAGGAGGGTTATCAGCCCCAGCATTTT | CASSLEEGYQPQHF
- | 16 | TRBJ2-7 | TRBV6-1 | TRBD1 | TGTGCCAGCAGTACGGACAACAGGGGGCGAGGCTACGAGCAGTACTTC | CASSTDNRGRGYEQYF
- | 14 | TRBJ2-2 | TRBV29-1 | TRBD1 | TGCAGCGCGCCCGGGACAGGAGCCACCGGGGAGCTGTTTTTT | CSAPGTGATGELFF
- | 14 | TRBJ2-7 | TRBV7-2 | TRBD1 | TGTGCCAGCAGCCCAAGGACAGGGGAACACGAGCAGTACTTC | CASSPRTGEHEQYF
- | 15 | TRBJ1-5 | TRBV6-2/TRBV6-3 | - | TGTGCCAGCAGTACCCGGGCCAGATCGAATCAGCCCCAGCATTTT | CASSTRARSNQPQHF